The 15 T cell receptor beta chains listed next were all sequenced from one sample in a study of human T cells and chemical hapten exposure (dated by TCRdb to the early 2020s). The library relied on 5' RACE. Sequencer: Illumina MiSeq. TCRdb's own reprocessing of the public reads used fastp at Q25 and MiXCR and kept productive beta chains. For every CDR3 protein sequence, its rows merge into one entry that carries the most common genes and DNA. The sample table shows 81,000 or so distinct CDR3 sequences, and about 7.7% are seen once. The biggest ten clones account for 2% to 2.5% of the sample. Total RNA was isolated from unfractionated whole blood collected in Tempus Blood RNA tubes. The receptor source for this set is a male donor in good health.

This clonotype was seen a few times. J is TRBJ2-7 and V is TRBV12-3 or TRBV12-4; D is uncertain. This CDR3 is 13 amino acids long. V lost 1 base, J lost 2 bases, and 6 bases lay in between. CDR3 residues: CASSLVQAYEQYF. DNA of the CDR3: TGTGCCAGCAGTTTAGTCCAGGCCTACGAGCAGTACTTC.

This clonotype was counted many times. This chain connects TRBV30 to TRBJ2-3; no clear D. Trimming stripped 1 base from V and 4 bases from J, with 9 bases between. Germline values: CDR1 GTSNPN, CDR2 SVGIG (reference sequence). This CDR3 contains 13 residues. The CDR3 nucleotides read TGTGCCTGGAGTGGGCGGATAGCAGATACGCAGTATTTT. Amino acids: CAWSGRIADTQYF.

This chain joins TRBV21-1 and TRBJ1-2. TRBV21-1 is deemed a pseudogene. This CDR3 is built from 15 residues. In DNA, the CDR3 is TGTGCCAGCAGCAACCCCTATGGAGGGGAGCATGGCTACACCTTC. Residues: CASSNPYGGEHGYTF.

V usage is TRBV27 and J usage is TRBJ1-2, with 7 nucleotides matching TRBD1. The J segment lost 6 bases and the V segment lost 10 bases, leaving 17 bases of the junction unmatched. CDR3 length: 15 residues. Germline V gene lookup returns CDR1 MNHEY and CDR2 SMNVEV (reference sequence). The CDR3: CATAGGTRAGHGYTF. CDR3 coding DNA: TGTGCCACCGCAGGGGGAACTAGGGCCGGTCATGGCTACACCTTC.

This clonotype was recorded a few times. V and J are TRBV5-4 and TRBJ2-5; 7 nucleotides align to TRBD1. Per germline, CDR1 SGHNT and CDR2 YYREEE (reference sequence). The CDR3 spans 14 residues. Losses at the gene ends were 4 bases for V and 1 base for J; bases not matched to a gene: 4. CDR3: CASSIGDSQETQYF. CDR3 in DNA: TGTGCCAGCAGCATAGGGGACAGCCAAGAGACCCAGTACTTC. Variable domain in full (rest from reference TRBV5-4 and TRBJ2-5): ETGVTQSPTHLIKTRGQQVTLRCSSQSGHNTVSWYQQALGQGPQFIFQYYREEENGRGNFPPRFSGLQFPNYSSELNVNALELDDSALYLCASSIGDSQETQYFGPGTRLLVL.

This clonotype was seen at least ten times. The genes are TRBV10-2 and TRBJ2-2, with 8 bases aligning to TRBD2. Germline V lookup: CDR1 WSHSY, CDR2 SAAADI. V dropped 7 bases and J dropped 6; count of bases not matched to a gene: 4. This CDR3 region has 13 residues. The CDR3 sequence is CASTAGVSGELFF. CDR3 bases: TGCGCCAGCACAGCGGGGGTATCCGGGGAGCTGTTTTTT.

This clonotype was recorded many times. The rearrangement links TRBV29-1 to TRBJ2-1; D is uncertain. In germline, CDR1 is SQVTM, CDR2 ANQGSEA. The CDR3 totals 13 residues. V lost 3 bases, J lost 0 bases, and 6 bases lay in between. The CDR3 loop reads CSVDSSSYNEQFF. The CDR3 DNA reads as TGCAGCGTTGACAGTAGCTCCTACAATGAGCAGTTCTTC.

V and J are TRBV12-3 or TRBV12-4 and TRBJ2-7; D possibly matches TRBD1 or TRBD2 (6 bases each). V dropped 3 bases and J dropped 3 bases, with 15 bases sitting between them. The CDR3 length is 15 residues. CDR3 sequence reads: CASSFLGGSDYEQYF. CDR3 nucleotide sequence: TGTGCCAGCAGTTTCCTCGGGGGCAGTGACTACGAGCAGTACTTC.

This clonotype occurred many times. The J gene is TRBJ1-1, the V gene TRBV7-9; 11 nucleotides align to TRBD1. The V segment lost 5 bases and the J segment 5 bases; nucleotides outside the gene matches: 7. The germline V gene has CDR1 SEHNR and CDR2 FQNEAQ (reference sequence). The CDR3 runs to 15 residues. The CDR3 loop is CASSQDRGRETEAFF. Here the CDR3 DNA reads TGTGCCAGCAGCCAGGACAGGGGGCGAGAGACTGAAGCTTTCTTT.

This clonotype was picked up a small number of times. J is TRBJ1-2 and V is TRBV11-2, with 9 bases lining up with TRBD1. V trimming: 1 base; J trimming: 4 bases; junction bases outside the gene matches: 7. Germline V gene sequence: CDR1 SGHAT, CDR2 FQNNGV. The CDR3 contains 16 residues. The CDR3 region is CASSLVLGQGGYGYTF. The CDR3 DNA sequence: TGTGCCAGCAGCTTAGTGTTGGGACAGGGCGGCTATGGCTACACCTTC.

This clonotype was counted at least ten times. This chain connects TRBV10-2 to TRBJ2-5, with 9 nucleotides matching TRBD2. CDR1 WSHSY and CDR2 SAAADI come from the germline V gene. This CDR3 comprises 15 residues. The J segment lost 2 bases and the V segment lost 6 bases, leaving 7 bases of the junction unmatched. CDR3 sequence reads: CASRPGLAQQETQYF. In nucleotides, the CDR3 is TGCGCCAGCAGGCCGGGACTAGCCCAACAAGAGACCCAGTACTTC.

This chain connects TRBV3-1 to TRBJ1-1; D remains unclear. The V and J ends lost 0 bases and 0 bases respectively, with 11 bases between them. The CDR3 extends over 16 amino acids. The germline V gene has CDR1 LGHDT and CDR2 YNNKEL (reference sequence). The CDR3 here is CASSQDRRPMNTEAFF. The CDR3 nucleotides are TGTGCCAGCAGCCAAGATAGGAGGCCTATGAACACTGAAGCTTTCTTT.

The rearrangement joins TRBV20-1 to TRBJ1-3; D remains ambiguous. The CDR3 extends over 17 amino acids. Per germline, CDR1 DFQATT and CDR2 SNEGSKA (reference sequence). Trimming pared 0 bases from V and 0 bases from J, leaving 15 bases between. This CDR3 is CSARDPVDRSSGNTIYF. The CDR3 nucleotides are TGCAGTGCTAGAGATCCGGTCGACCGGAGCTCTGGAAACACCATATATTTT.

This clonotype was seen only a few times. V is TRBV20-1 and J is TRBJ2-5, with TRBD2 identical over 8 bases. The junction had 9 bases not matched to a gene; V was cut back by 4 bases and J by 5 bases. Germline V gives CDR1 DFQATT, CDR2 SNEGSKA (reference sequence). This CDR3 contains 14 residues. CDR3 DNA: TGCAGTGCTAAGGGGACTAGTAGTATGGAGACCCAGTACTTC. It codes for CSAKGTSSMETQYF.

This clonotype has at least ten counts. The rearrangement links TRBV29-1 to TRBJ2-2, with TRBD2 matching over 15 bases. This CDR3 comprises 14 residues. Germline-derived CDR1 and CDR2 are SQVTM and ANQGSEA. J gave up 5 bases and V 7 bases, and 2 bases lay outside the gene matches. This CDR3 reads CSAGLAGGTGELFF. As DNA, the CDR3 is TGCAGCGCTGGACTAGCGGGGGGGACCGGGGAGCTGTTTTTT.